The 9 T cell receptor beta chains below were found in one sample sequenced in a study of CD4 T cells in relation to SARS-CoV-2 and coronaviruses (dated by TCRdb to the early 2020s). CD4+ T cells from unexposed donors were collected before the COVID-19 pandemic (2011-2018). After around ten days of culture, CD4+ T cells were isolated with the EasySep CD4+ T cell isolation kit. The library came from the immunoSEQ multiplex PCR assay. TCRdb obtained this table from immuneACCESS and retained in-frame rearrangements with V and J assigned. These tables miss some clones; where compared with another copy, unresolved V genes account for less than half of the shortfall, and the remainder is unexplained. The table for this sample lists approximately 16,000 clones; 65% to 85% of them were counted only once. Over 40% of the sample lies in the top ten. No antigen is known for these receptors. The specimen was CD4+ T cells from PBMCs, cultured in vitro. These receptors originate from a human donor in good health.

This sequence joins TRBV18 and TRBJ1-2; perhaps TRBD1 as D (5 bases). This CDR3 is 14 amino acids long. The ends were cut back, 3 bases at V and 5 bases at J, with 13 bases in the middle. Germline CDR1 is KGHSH and CDR2 is LQKENI. CDR3 region: CASSPPSGIYGYTF. CDR3 coding DNA: TGTGCCAGCTCACCCCCCTCAGGGATTTATGGCTACACCTTC.

This clone has only one observation. The chain employs TRBV6-4 and TRBJ2-7; D is perhaps TRBD1 or TRBD2 (5 bases each). Germline V lookup: CDR1 MRHNA, CDR2 SNTAGT. The CDR3 sequence is 12 residues long. Trimming took off 7 bases at V and 3 bases at J, with 10 bases between the two ends. CDR3 sequence: CASTGPHYEQYF. As DNA, the CDR3 is TGTGCCAGCACGGGACCGCACTACGAGCAGTACTTC.

CDR3 sequence: CASSFSGILGNEQFF. The CDR3 DNA sequence: TGTGCCAGCAGTTTCTCGGGGATCCTTGGGAATGAGCAGTTCTTC. The chain uses TRBV6-5 and TRBJ2-1; tentatively, D is TRBD2 (5 bases). Deletions cut 4 bases from V and 7 bases from J, with 17 bases between. The CDR3 covers 15 residues. Germline values: CDR1 MNHEY, CDR2 SVGAGI.

The rearrangement links TRBV6-1 to TRBJ1-1, with 8 positions matching TRBD1. Germline-derived CDR1 and CDR2 are MNHNS and SASEGT. The CDR3 is 17 residues long. V trimming: 0 bases; J trimming: 6 bases; junction bases outside the gene matches: 12. CDR3 loop: CASSEAPQRTGFPEAFF. The DNA for the CDR3 is TGTGCCAGCAGTGAAGCGCCTCAAAGGACAGGGTTCCCTGAAGCTTTCTTT.

V and J are TRBV27 and TRBJ2-1; D not certain. V was clipped by 5 bases and J by 9 bases, with 8 bases between them. The CDR3 is 11 residues long. The germline V gene has CDR1 MNHEY and CDR2 SMNVEV (reference sequence). As DNA, the CDR3 is TGTGCCAGCAGTCTACACGGTGAGCAGTTCTTC. This codes for CASSLHGEQFF.

The chain joins TRBV28 to TRBJ1-2; TRBD1 is a possible D gene (6 bases). V lost 5 bases and J lost 5, with 21 bases in between. Germline loops: CDR1 MDHEN, CDR2 SYDVKM. The CDR3 loop spans 16 amino acids. The CDR3 DNA follows: TGTGCCAGCAGTCTCGGACAGCTTGGATTTTATTATGGCTACACCTTC. Its protein is CASSLGQLGFYYGYTF.

This chain joins TRBV15 and TRBJ1-6; TRBD1 matches 12 bases. Germline assignment: CDR1 LNHNV and CDR2 YYDKDF (reference sequence). This CDR3 is built from 18 residues. Losses at the gene ends were 4 bases for V and 7 bases for J; bases not matched to a gene: 11. Here the CDR3 DNA reads TGTGCCACCAGCACGGGACAGGGGGCGCGTGTATACAATTCACCCCTCCACTTT. Amino acids: CATSTGQGARVYNSPLHF.

CDR3 sequence (DNA): TGTGCCAGCAGAACAGCAGGGGATCACGGAAACACCATATATTTT. It is translated as CASRTAGDHGNTIYF. The chain employs TRBV14 and TRBJ1-3; tentative D call: TRBD1 (6 bases). Looked up from germline, CDR1 is SGHDN and CDR2 is FVKESK. The CDR3 is 15 amino acids. Trimming removed 6 bases at V and 4 bases at J, with 16 bases between.

In its sample, this clone was seen once. In DNA, the CDR3 is TGTGCCAGCAGCCTCGGACAGGGGGAAGGGCACGGGGAGCTGTTTTTT. Protein product: CASSLGQGEGHGELFF. The chain employs TRBV13 and TRBJ2-2, with 10 bases aligning to TRBD1. After removal of 5 bases from V and 7 bases from J, the junction contained 10 bases not matched to a gene. Germline V gene lookup returns CDR1 PRHDT and CDR2 FYEKMQ (reference sequence). The CDR3 has 16 residues.